The subject of this entry is one T cell receptor beta chain. These data belong to a study of T cell responses to AZD1222 COVID-19 vaccine. The table came from immunoSEQ multiplex PCR; TCRdb's copy has only in-frame clones and leaves some out. The sample has some 140,000 clones, approximately 87% seen once; the top ten hold 5.5%. Germline assignment: CDR1 SGHDT and CDR2 YYEEEE. The CDR3 is 16 amino acids. The V end was cut by 0 bases, the J end by 0 bases, with 7 bases between. The origin of this receptor is an adult in good health. The material was peripheral blood, obtained on day 0 of MenACWY control vaccination. The chain is built from TRBV5-6 and TRBJ1-6, with no clear D. Here the CDR3 reads CASSLVRGSYNSPLHF. The CDR3 nucleotides are TGTGCCAGCAGCTTGGTTCGGGGCTCCTATAATTCACCCCTCCACTTT.